The sequence of this T cell receptor beta chain was determined in a study of graft-versus-host responses after intestinal transplantation. This clone came up a few times. The antigen is not known. The CDR3 extends over 15 amino acids. V shed 3 bases and J 0 bases; nucleotides not matched to a gene: 3. Germline V lookup: CDR1 SGDLS, CDR2 YYNGEE. Assay: immunoSEQ multiplex PCR; the TCRdb copy retains only in-frame clones and omits some. The table records 70,000 or so clones, around 82% of them present only once. This sequence originates from a human donor who was the organ donor for an intestinal transplant. The material sequenced was unstimulated CD4+ T cells sorted from spleen or lymph node cells, taken before transplant. The chain carries TRBV9 and TRBJ2-5, with 9 bases matching TRBD1. This chain's CDR3 is CASSAGQGHQETQYF. As DNA, the CDR3 is TGTGCCAGCAGCGCGGGACAGGGCCACCAAGAGACCCAGTACTTC.